This entry concerns a single T cell receptor beta chain. This specimen comes from a study of blood T cell repertoires in COVID-19. Turning to the study itself: The United States, Italy and Spain were the sources of the acute and convalescent COVID-19 samples. PBMCs, B-cell-depleted T cells, or T cells were the source of the cDNA or gDNA that made up the material.

As originally analysed: Estimation of nucleated cell counts relied on the amplification of reference gene primers. The table came from immunoSEQ multiplex PCR; TCRdb's copy has only in-frame clones and leaves some out. The DNA was the basis for D and trimming; V, J and clone size are from that table. The sample yields approximately 26,000 clones, 80% to 95% seen once. Per the germline V gene, CDR1 is SGHDT and CDR2 is YYEEEE. The CDR3 is made up of 15 amino acids. V lost 3 bases to trimming and J lost 0 bases, with 12 bases between them. V gene TRBV5-6 combines with J gene TRBJ1-1, with a possible D match to TRBD1 (6 bases). The sample was peripheral blood. The receptor was isolated from a human donor in a cohort sampled during active COVID-19. CDR3 amino acids: CASSYGTLMNTEAFF. Here the CDR3 DNA reads TGTGCCAGCAGCTATGGGACACTCATGAACACTGAAGCTTTCTTT.